Below are 22 T cell receptor beta chains sequenced from a single sample in a study of human T cells and chemical hapten exposure. Regarding time point: patch test 1, 2 weeks after DPC sensitization. This sample's treatment: therapeutic diphenylcyclopropenone sensitization with weekly scalp DPC. TCRdb processed the RACE reads anew with MiXCR; each CDR3 protein has one entry. The sample lists fewer than 150,000 distinct CDR3 sequences, roughly an eighth seen once, with about 0.9% in the top ten. This material consisted of whole blood, taken in connection with sensitization to the hapten diphenylcyclopropenone (DPC). These receptors originate from a man aged 18 to 35 with alopecia areata. Some clones in this sample may be carry-over from other donors' samples.

This clonotype was found a few times. The chain joins TRBV18 to TRBJ1-5; D unclear. CDR3 size: 14 residues. Trimming left V 0 bases short and J 5 bases short, with 8 bases between. CDR1 and CDR2 from the germline V gene are KGHSH and LQKENI. In DNA, the CDR3 is TGTGCCAGCTCACCACCGGGAGGTGATCAGCCCCAGCATTTT. Residues: CASSPPGGDQPQHF.

This rearrangement joins TRBV29-1 to TRBJ2-1; no firm D call. The CDR3 runs to 14 residues. V lost 7 bases, J lost 1 base, and 14 bases lay in between. The germline gives CDR1 SQVTM, CDR2 ANQGSEA. Here the CDR3 reads CSAIGLVSYNEQFF. The CDR3 DNA follows: TGCAGCGCCATCGGGCTAGTGTCCTACAATGAGCAGTTCTTC.

This clonotype was counted a few times. V is TRBV4-1 and J is TRBJ2-5; 9 bases line up with TRBD1. Looked up from germline, CDR1 is MGHRA and CDR2 is YSYEKL. The V and J ends lost 5 bases and 4 bases, in that order; junction bases with no gene match: 5. The CDR3 is 14 residues long. CDR3 loop: CASSGQGSAETQYF. CDR3 nucleotide sequence: TGCGCCAGCAGCGGACAGGGGTCGGCAGAGACCCAGTACTTC.

This clonotype was recorded a few times. The chain employs TRBV7-9 and TRBJ1-2, with D tentatively TRBD1 (5 bases). The CDR3 is 14 residues long. Trimming took off 5 bases at V and 11 bases at J, with 21 bases between the two ends. CDR1 is SEHNR, CDR2 FQNEAQ, per germline (reference sequence). DNA for the CDR3: TGTGCCAGCAGCCCCTCTCTGACAGCTTTCTATTACACCTTC. Translating it yields CASSPSLTAFYYTF.

This chain links TRBV2 with TRBJ1-5; 9 nucleotides line up with TRBD1. Germline assignment: CDR1 SNHLY and CDR2 FYNNEI. V lost 7 bases, J lost 6 bases, and 7 bases stayed unmatched. CDR3 length: 14 residues. DNA for the CDR3: TGTGCCAGCATGAAGGACAGGGGCGGTCAGCCCCAGCATTTT. Translated: CASMKDRGGQPQHF.

This clonotype was observed a few times. This chain joins TRBV6-5 and TRBJ2-5; 9 nucleotides line up with TRBD2. Trimming removed 2 bases from V and 5 bases from J; junction bases left unmatched: 9. The CDR3 consists of 16 residues. The V gene's germline CDR1 is MNHEY and CDR2 SVGAGI. CDR3 nucleotide sequence: TGTGCCAGCAGTTACCCCGTTGGTAGCGGGGGTGAGACCCAGTACTTC. Protein: CASSYPVGSGGETQYF.

This clonotype turned up a few times. In DNA form, the CDR3 reads TGCGCCAGCAGCCAAGGACGACTCGACACAGATACGCAGTATTTT. It encodes CASSQGRLDTDTQYF. This chain links TRBV4-3 with TRBJ2-3; D not certain. Trimming stripped 1 base from V and 2 bases from J, with 10 bases between. The CDR3 is 15 residues long. Germline assignment: CDR1 LGHNA and CDR2 YSLEER.

The CDR3 bases are TGCAGCGTTGAAGCGGACAGCCATGGCTACACCTTC. As protein: CSVEADSHGYTF. The V and J genes are TRBV29-1 and TRBJ1-2, with a possible D match to TRBD1 (6 bases). The CDR3 runs to 12 residues. Germline V gene sequence: CDR1 SQVTM, CDR2 ANQGSEA. V was pared by 1 base and J by 6 bases, with 9 bases between. Supplemented by reference TRBV29-1 and TRBJ1-2, the full variable domain reads SAVISQKPSRDICQRGTSLTIQCQVDSQVTMMFWYRQQPGQSLTLIATANQGSEATYESGFVIDKFPISRPNLTFSTLTVSNMSPEDSSIYLCSVEADSHGYTFGSGTRLTVV.

This clonotype was counted ten times or more. The chain uses TRBV5-1 and TRBJ2-5; D is ambiguous. The CDR3 runs to 14 residues. The V end lost 0 bases, the J end lost 2 bases, and 8 bases lay between the germline ends. CDR1 and CDR2 (germline): SGHRS, YFSETQ. The CDR3 region has the DNA TGCGCCAGCAGCTTGGTTGGGCTGCAAGAGACCCAGTACTTC. It codes for CASSLVGLQETQYF.

This chain uses TRBV27 with TRBJ2-4; 9 bases align to TRBD1. The V gene end was trimmed by 5 bases and the J gene end by 3 bases; junction bases not matched to a gene: 5. The length of the CDR3 is 15 residues. Germline CDR1 MNHEY, CDR2 SMNVEV (reference sequence). DNA for the CDR3: TGTGCCAGCAGTAGGGACAGGGATAGCAAAAACATTCAGTACTTC. Amino acid sequence: CASSRDRDSKNIQYF.

The CDR3 protein is CASSLIPGTDTQYF. The DNA of the CDR3 is TGTGCCAGCAGCTTAATACCCGGCACAGATACGCAGTATTTT. This rearrangement joins TRBV7-3 to TRBJ2-3, with D unresolved. Germline CDR1 is SGHTA and CDR2 is FQGTGA. CDR3 length equals 14 residues. Trimming removed 1 base from V and 1 base from J, with 6 bases in between.

The chain employs TRBV5-8 and TRBJ2-7; 8 bases agree with TRBD1. Trimming cost V 3 bases and J 5 bases; bases outside gene matches: 10. The CDR3 covers 15 residues. Per the germline V gene, CDR1 is SGHTS and CDR2 is YDEGEE. This CDR3 is CASSSERTGSHEQYV. As DNA, the CDR3 is TGTGCCAGCAGCTCGGAACGGACAGGGTCCCACGAGCAGTACGTC.

V usage is TRBV29-1 and J usage is TRBJ2-1; D gene uncertain. Germline values: CDR1 SQVTM, CDR2 ANQGSEA. The CDR3 contains 13 residues. V was clipped by 3 bases and J by 5 bases, with 11 bases between them. CDR3 residues: CSVDLANHNEQFF. CDR3 DNA: TGCAGCGTTGATTTGGCGAACCACAATGAGCAGTTCTTC.

This clonotype was seen at least ten times. CDR3 bases: TGTGCCAGCAGTTACTCGAGGACCTACGAGCAGTACGTC. Its protein is CASSYSRTYEQYV. The rearrangement joins TRBV6-2 or TRBV6-3 to TRBJ2-7, with unresolved D. This CDR3 is built from 13 residues. The V end lost 0 bases, the J end lost 2 bases, and 5 bases lay between the germline ends. Germline loops: CDR1 MNHEY, CDR2 SVGEGT.

V and J are TRBV25-1 and TRBJ1-1; 8 bases map to TRBD1. The V segment lost 4 bases and the J segment 7 bases; nucleotides outside the gene matches: 5. The germline V gene has CDR1 MGHDK and CDR2 SYGVNS. CDR3 size: 13 residues. The CDR3 DNA reads TGTGCCAGCAGTGCTGCGGACAGGGATGAAGCTTTCTTT. It encodes CASSAADRDEAFF.

This clonotype has at least ten counts. The rearrangement uses TRBV18 and TRBJ1-1, with TRBD1 identical over 9 bases. Germline CDR1 is KGHSH and CDR2 is LQKENI. The CDR3 totals 16 residues. V trimming: 4 bases; J trimming: 3 bases; junction bases outside the gene matches: 9. The CDR3 sequence: CASSHLGQGKDTEAFF. The CDR3 DNA is TGTGCCAGCTCACACCTAGGACAGGGGAAGGACACTGAAGCTTTCTTT.

The V and J genes are TRBV7-9 and TRBJ1-2; maybe TRBD1 (5 bases). In germline, CDR1 is SEHNR, CDR2 FQNEAQ (reference sequence). This CDR3 spans 18 amino acids. The V gene lost 4 bases and the J gene lost 0 bases, with 21 bases spanning the gap. CDR3 nucleotide sequence: TGTGCCAGCAGCTCGAGGCAGGGAATAAGACCTACTAACTATGGCTACACCTTC. This encodes CASSSRQGIRPTNYGYTF. The entire variable domain, with the rest obtained from reference TRBV7-9 and TRBJ1-2, is as follows: DTGVSQNPRHKITKRGQNVTFRCDPISEHNRLYWYRQTLGQGPEFLTYFQNEAQLEKSRLLSDRFSAERPKGSFSTLEIQRTEQGDSAMYLCASSSRQGIRPTNYGYTFGSGTRLTVV.

At least ten counts were recorded for this clonotype. This chain joins TRBV6-1 and TRBJ2-6; the D gene could be TRBD1 or TRBD2 (6 bases each). V was pared by 8 bases and J by 2 bases, with 13 bases between. Germline CDR1 MNHNS, CDR2 SASEGT. The CDR3 sequence is 15 residues long. As DNA, the CDR3 is TGTGCCAGCCTACAGGGCGGGACTGGGGCCAACGTCCTGACTTTC. Translating gives CASLQGGTGANVLTF.

The J gene is TRBJ1-1, the V gene TRBV7-6, with D maybe TRBD1 (5 bases). V was clipped by 5 bases and J by 4 bases, with 14 bases between them. Germline lookup yields CDR1 SGHVS and CDR2 FNYEAQ. This CDR3 is 14 amino acids long. CDR3 DNA sequence: TGTGCCAGCAGCCCAAGGGCAGGGACCACTGAAGCTTTCTTT. Translating gives CASSPRAGTTEAFF.

This clonotype was observed at least ten times. This chain links TRBV4-2 with TRBJ2-2; D not resolved. Trimming took 4 bases from V and 8 from J, leaving 8 bases between them. CDR1 is LGHNA, CDR2 YNFKEQ, per germline. The CDR3 covers 12 residues. For the CDR3, the DNA is TGTGCCAGCAGCCCTGCCCGTGGGGAGCTGTTTTTT. Protein sequence: CASSPARGELFF.

This clonotype was counted between two and nine times. The V call is TRBV6-1, the J call TRBJ2-7, with D possibly being TRBD2 (5 bases). Per germline, CDR1 MNHNS and CDR2 SASEGT. The CDR3 consists of 12 residues. Trimming removed 7 bases at V and 4 bases at J, with 11 bases between. Here the CDR3 DNA reads TGTGCCAGCACCCGAGGAGGATACGAGCAGTACTTC. It is translated as CASTRGGYEQYF.

The genes are TRBV6-2 or TRBV6-3 and TRBJ2-3; a possible D gene is TRBD2 (5 bases). Trimming stripped 0 bases from V and 6 bases from J, with 7 bases between. Per germline, CDR1 MNHEY and CDR2 SVGEGT. The CDR3 sequence is 13 residues long. The CDR3: CASSYSGLDTQYF. CDR3 in DNA: TGTGCCAGCAGTTACTCCGGACTCGATACGCAGTATTTT.